The 11 T cell receptor beta chains below were found in one sample sequenced in a study of T cells after yellow fever vaccination. TCRdb ran MiXCR on the 5' RACE reads and lists one entry per CDR3 protein. The table includes under 200,000 distinct CDR3 sequences, 9.5% to 12% detected once. The material was CD8+ T cells sorted from PBMCs, obtained 15 days after the yellow fever booster vaccination. The receptor set was obtained from a man in his late teens or twenties who received the YFV17D yellow fever vaccine.

CDR3 DNA sequence: TGTGCTAGTGGTTTGGCAGGGGGCAATCAGCCCCAGCATTTT. It yields the protein CASGLAGGNQPQHF. This chain connects TRBV12-5 to TRBJ1-5; D is perhaps TRBD1 (6 bases). V lost 1 base and J 2 bases, leaving 6 bases between the germline ends. There are 14 residues in the CDR3. From germline, CDR1 is LGHNT and CDR2 FRNRAP.

This chain uses TRBV30 with TRBJ2-7; 8 bases map to TRBD2. This CDR3 contains 15 residues. Losses at the gene ends were 1 base for V and 0 bases for J; bases not matched to a gene: 5. In germline, CDR1 is GTSNPN, CDR2 SVGIG (reference sequence). The CDR3 DNA is TGTGCCTGGAGTGGCCAAGCGGGGGTCTCCTACGAGCAGTACTTC. Its translation is CAWSGQAGVSYEQYF.

This clonotype has only a few counts. This sequence joins TRBV6-2 or TRBV6-3 and TRBJ2-7; D is unclear. V was clipped by 6 bases and J by 2 bases, with 17 bases between them. Germline V gene data show CDR1 as MNHEY and CDR2 as SVGEGT. The length of the CDR3 is 15 residues. CDR3 coding DNA: TGTGCCAGCAGCCCCGATGGGTTAGAGCCCTACGAGCAGTACGTC. This codes for CASSPDGLEPYEQYV.

In this sample, this clonotype turned up many times. This chain uses TRBV7-9 with TRBJ2-5, with D uncertain. CDR1 SEHNR and CDR2 FQNEAQ come from the germline V gene (reference sequence). The length of the CDR3 is 12 residues. V was cut by 1 base and J by 4 bases, with 4 bases left in between. CDR3 amino acids: CASSLEVETQYF. DNA of the CDR3: TGTGCCAGCAGCTTAGAGGTAGAGACCCAGTACTTC.

The gene calls are TRBV5-5 and TRBJ1-4; D unresolved. Trimming took off 6 bases at V and 6 bases at J, with 12 bases between the two ends. The CDR3 is made up of 13 amino acids. The germline CDR1 and CDR2 sequences are SGHKS and YYEKEE (reference sequence). The CDR3, as DNA: TGTGCCAGCACCCGGTTGGGCGATGAAAAACTGTTTTTT. This codes for CASTRLGDEKLFF. Looking up the rest from reference TRBV5-5 and TRBJ1-4 gives the full variable domain: DAGVTQSPTHLIKTRGQQVTLRCSPISGHKSVSWYQQVLGQGPQFIFQYYEKEERGRGNFPDRFSARQFPNYSSELNVNALLLGDSALYLCASTRLGDEKLFFGSGTQLSVL.

This clonotype turned up a few times. The chain is built from TRBV6-5 and TRBJ2-3; 12 bases line up with TRBD2. Germline CDR1 is MNHEY and CDR2 is SVGAGI. With V trimmed by 2 bases and J by 3 bases, 3 bases remained unmatched. The CDR3 is 16 residues long. The CDR3 DNA follows: TGTGCCAGCAGTTACGGAACTAGCGGGGGGACAGATACGCAGTATTTT. Protein sequence: CASSYGTSGGTDTQYF.

A few counts support this clonotype. The rearrangement joins TRBV6-4 to TRBJ2-1, with 12 bases aligning to TRBD2. Germline CDR1 MRHNA, CDR2 SNTAGT. The junction had 8 bases not matched to a gene; V was cut back by 5 bases and J by 3 bases. The CDR3 runs 17 residues. The CDR3 reads CASSKTSGGNIYNEQFF. The CDR3, as DNA: TGTGCCAGCAGTAAGACTAGCGGGGGAAATATCTACAATGAGCAGTTCTTC.

This clonotype was observed many times. CDR3 nucleotides: TGTGCCAGCAGCTTAGCCTTCCCAGATACGCAGTATTTT. It specifies CASSLAFPDTQYF. This chain connects TRBV7-2 to TRBJ2-3; D unclear. CDR1 is SGHTA and CDR2 is FQGNSA in the germline V gene. The V and J ends lost 0 bases and 4 bases respectively, with 5 bases between them. The CDR3 loop spans 13 amino acids.

This clonotype appeared a few times. The chain joins TRBV15 to TRBJ2-2; a weak D match, TRBD2 (6 bases). The CDR3 runs 15 residues. V lost 3 bases and J lost 1, with 9 bases in between. Germline V lookup: CDR1 LNHNV, CDR2 YYDKDF (reference sequence). CDR3 residues: CATSSGGVNTGELFF. DNA for the CDR3: TGTGCCACCAGCAGTGGCGGGGTGAACACCGGGGAGCTGTTTTTT.

Only a few counts were recorded for this clonotype. The V call is TRBV15, the J call TRBJ2-7; 12 nucleotides line up with TRBD2. V lost 0 bases to trimming and J lost 2 bases; unmatched junction nucleotides: 2. The CDR3 totals 16 residues. Germline CDR1 LNHNV, CDR2 YYDKDF (reference sequence). DNA for the CDR3: TGTGCCACCAGCAGAGATTGGACTAGCGGGGCCTACGAGCAGTACTTC. Its translation: CATSRDWTSGAYEQYF. The entire variable domain, with the rest obtained from reference TRBV15 and TRBJ2-7, is as follows: DAMVIQNPRYQVTQFGKPVTLSCSQTLNHNVMYWYQQKSSQAPKLLFHYYDKDFNNEADTPDNFQSRRPNTSFCFLDIRSPGLGDTAMYLCATSRDWTSGAYEQYFGPGTRLTVT.

There are many counts of this clonotype. This chain joins TRBV7-9 and TRBJ2-5, with TRBD1 as a possible D gene (5 bases). Germline-derived CDR1 and CDR2 are SEHNR and FQNEAQ (reference sequence). V dropped 8 bases and J dropped 2 bases, with 18 bases sitting between them. The CDR3 length is 15 residues. In DNA, the CDR3 is TGTGCCAGCGGCTGGGGCCAGGGCCCACAAGAGACCCAGTACTTC. This encodes CASGWGQGPQETQYF.